Listed here are 29 T cell receptor beta chains from one sample, sequenced in a study of cytomegalovirus exposure and HLA in healthy donors. Sequenced by immunoSEQ multiplex PCR; TCRdb stores in-frame clones only, minus some. Of about 84,000 clones in the sample, about nine tenths were seen once. Sequencing was done on a sample of PBMCs. Receptor source: a man between 25 and 39 years old in good health and CMV-seronegative.

The V and J genes are TRBV6-1 and TRBJ2-1; D is uncertain. The CDR3 extends over 13 amino acids. Trimming removed 2 bases at V and 4 bases at J, with 6 bases between. Germline V gene sequence: CDR1 MNHNS, CDR2 SASEGT. Here the CDR3 reads CASSETTYNEQFF. In nucleotides, the CDR3 is TGTGCCAGCAGTGAAACTACGTACAATGAGCAGTTCTTC.

Only a few counts were recorded for this clone. This chain uses TRBV4-1 with TRBJ1-3; D is unresolved. Trimming shortened V by 0 bases and J by 8 bases, and 8 bases separated the two germline ends. This CDR3 contains 13 residues. Germline CDR1 and CDR2: MGHRA and YSYEKL. The CDR3 protein is CASSQDSGDTIYF. The DNA for the CDR3 is TGCGCCAGCAGCCAAGATAGCGGGGACACCATATATTTT.

The V gene is TRBV30, the J gene TRBJ2-3; possibly TRBD2 for D (6 bases). This CDR3 is 13 amino acids long. Germline values: CDR1 GTSNPN, CDR2 SVGIG (reference sequence). The V gene lost 3 bases and the J gene lost 4 bases, with 11 bases spanning the gap. CDR3: CAWSGSSADTQYF. CDR3 coding DNA: TGTGCCTGGAGCGGCTCTAGCGCAGATACGCAGTATTTT.

The chain is built from TRBV20-1 and TRBJ1-1, with no clear D. This CDR3 region has 11 residues. The germline CDR1 and CDR2 sequences are DFQATT and SNEGSKA (reference sequence). The CDR3 loop is CRPRGNTEAFF. Here the CDR3 DNA reads TGCAGACCCCGGGGGAACACTGAAGCTTTCTTT.

V gene TRBV5-1 combines with J gene TRBJ2-5; the D gene is possibly TRBD1 (6 bases). The V end was cut by 4 bases, the J end by 3 bases, with 13 bases between. This CDR3 spans 14 amino acids. CDR1 and CDR2 from the germline V gene are SGHRS and YFSETQ. CDR3 DNA sequence: TGCGCCAGCAGCCCGGACAGTTCGGAAGAGACCCAGTACTTC. This gives the protein CASSPDSSEETQYF.

This clone was observed once. The gene calls are TRBV28 and TRBJ2-7; 7 bases map to TRBD1. This CDR3 spans 16 amino acids. Germline V gives CDR1 MDHEN, CDR2 SYDVKM. The V segment lost 3 bases and the J segment 0 bases; nucleotides outside the gene matches: 8. The CDR3 protein is CASSFFVTGSSYEQYF. Here the CDR3 DNA reads TGTGCCAGCAGTTTTTTCGTGACAGGGAGCTCCTACGAGCAGTACTTC.

As to this clone: At one boundary the junction diverges from the germline segment, which might be a read error. This CDR3 is also generated by other DNA sequences in the sample. J is TRBJ2-1 and V is TRBV6-1; D not resolved. This CDR3 is 12 amino acids long. Germline-derived CDR1 and CDR2 are MNHNS and SASEGT. The CDR3 reads CASSEASTEQFF. CDR3 nucleotides: TGCGCCAGCAGTGAAGCGAGTACGGAGCAGTTCTTC.

This chain connects TRBV6-5 to TRBJ2-2; possibly TRBD2 for D (6 bases). CDR1 and CDR2 from the germline V gene are MNHEY and SVGAGI. The CDR3 spans 15 residues. Trimming left V 1 base short and J 7 bases short, with 13 bases between. CDR3 loop: CASSYFGGAGGELFF. DNA of the CDR3: TGTGCCAGCAGTTACTTCGGCGGGGCTGGCGGGGAGCTGTTTTTT.

V is TRBV7-9 and J is TRBJ2-1, with 7 positions matching TRBD2. CDR1 is SEHNR, CDR2 FQNEAQ, per germline (reference sequence). V lost 1 base and J lost 0; bases outside the gene matches: 9. This CDR3 is built from 18 residues. CDR3 nucleotides: TGTGCCAGCAGCTTAGGTAGCGGGTCCTCAAGCTCCTACAATGAGCAGTTCTTC. Its translation: CASSLGSGSSSSYNEQFF.

The chain carries TRBV7-9 and TRBJ1-4; a weak D match, TRBD1 (5 bases). The V end lost 4 bases, the J end lost 8 bases, and 23 bases lay between the germline ends. CDR3 length equals 17 residues. Looked up from germline, CDR1 is SEHNR and CDR2 is FQNEAQ (reference sequence). The CDR3 region is CASSSGGTGGAREKLFF. The CDR3 DNA follows: TGTGCCAGCAGCTCCGGCGGTACGGGAGGGGCTAGAGAAAAACTGTTTTTT.

J is TRBJ1-1 and V is TRBV4-1, with 7 bases lining up with TRBD1. Unmatched junction bases numbered 10, after V lost 3 bases and J lost 3 bases. Germline loops: CDR1 MGHRA, CDR2 YSYEKL. The CDR3 sequence is 16 residues long. The CDR3 region has the DNA TGCGCCAGCAGCCAGCCTCGGACAGGCTGGGACACTGAAGCTTTCTTT. Translated, it gives CASSQPRTGWDTEAFF.

This chain uses TRBV11-2 with TRBJ1-3, with a weak D call TRBD1 (5 bases). The CDR3 is 16 residues long. Germline values: CDR1 SGHAT, CDR2 FQNNGV. Trimming cost V 4 bases and J 0 bases, with 13 bases left between them. CDR3 bases: TGTGCCAGCAGCTCAGGGCCGTTGAGCTCTGGAAACACCATATATTTT. Protein product: CASSSGPLSSGNTIYF.

This clone was seen once. The rearrangement joins TRBV7-2 to TRBJ2-7, with 7 nucleotides matching TRBD2. The CDR3 extends over 16 amino acids. Germline loops: CDR1 SGHTA, CDR2 FQGNSA. Losses at the gene ends were 7 bases for V and 7 bases for J; bases not matched to a gene: 19. The CDR3 DNA is TGTGCCAGCACCCACACAAATCCTCCGGGAGGAGGGGAGCAGTACTTC. Its translation: CASTHTNPPGGGEQYF.

The V gene is TRBV11-2, the J gene TRBJ1-1; D is unclear. CDR3 length: 13 amino acids. The V gene lost 3 bases and the J gene lost 9 bases, with 14 bases spanning the gap. CDR1 is SGHAT, CDR2 FQNNGV, per germline. The CDR3 DNA reads as TGTGCCAGCAGCTTCATCGGAGGGAGAAAAGCTTTCTTT. Protein sequence: CASSFIGGRKAFF.

The rearrangement joins TRBV9 to TRBJ2-2; D unclear. Germline assignment: CDR1 SGDLS and CDR2 YYNGEE. Trimming took 2 bases from V and 5 from J, leaving 7 bases between them. The CDR3 spans 13 residues. The CDR3 DNA is TGTGCCAGCAGCGTTCCGACAACCGGGGAGCTGTTTTTT. Translating gives CASSVPTTGELFF.

This rearrangement joins TRBV2 to TRBJ2-5, with TRBD2 as a possible D gene (6 bases). Trimming took 3 bases from V and 5 from J, leaving 10 bases between them. The CDR3 spans 13 residues. Germline lookup yields CDR1 SNHLY and CDR2 FYNNEI. CDR3 bases: TGTGCCAGCAGTGATGGAGGGGAGGAGACCCAGTACTTC. Its translation: CASSDGGEETQYF.

The V call is TRBV5-4, the J call TRBJ1-1, with 9 bases fitting TRBD1. The CDR3 covers 14 residues. Germline V gene sequence: CDR1 SGHNT, CDR2 YYREEE (reference sequence). Trimming removed 4 bases from V and 5 bases from J; junction bases left unmatched: 6. This chain's CDR3 is CASSTKTGGTEAFF. The CDR3, as DNA: TGTGCCAGCAGCACAAAGACAGGGGGGACTGAAGCTTTCTTT.

The genes are TRBV7-9 and TRBJ2-7; TRBD2 agrees at 8 bases. The junction had 8 bases not matched to a gene; V was cut back by 7 bases and J by 0 bases. This CDR3 has 15 amino acids. Germline V gene data show CDR1 as SEHNR and CDR2 as FQNEAQ (reference sequence). The CDR3 DNA is TGTGCCAGCATACCGGGACTAGGAAGCTCCTACGAGCAGTACTTC. Protein: CASIPGLGSSYEQYF.

Points on this clone: This specimen includes other DNA sequences encoding the same CDR3. The chain has TRBV5-4 and TRBJ2-7, with TRBD1 matching over 10 bases. The V gene end was trimmed by 0 bases and the J gene end by 2 bases; junction bases not matched to a gene: 2. This CDR3 is built from 15 residues. Germline V gene lookup returns CDR1 SGHNT and CDR2 YYREEE (reference sequence). CDR3 region: CASSLGQGAPYEQYF. The CDR3 nucleotides read TGTGCCAGCAGCTTGGGACAGGGGGCTCCCTACGAGCAGTACTTC.

The rearrangement links TRBV19 to TRBJ1-3, with D possibly matching TRBD1 (6 bases). Per the germline V gene, CDR1 is LNHDA and CDR2 is SQIVND (reference sequence). The CDR3 has 14 amino acids. V lost 7 bases and J 0 bases, leaving 10 bases between the germline ends. The chain's CDR3 is CASTLDSSGNTIYF. CDR3 sequence (DNA): TGTGCCAGTACTTTGGACAGCTCTGGAAACACCATATATTTT.

The CDR3 DNA is TGTGCCAGCAGCTTTATCGCTAGCGGGTCTCGGGAGCAGTTCTTC. It yields the protein CASSFIASGSREQFF. The V and J genes are TRBV11-2 and TRBJ2-1; 8 bases fit TRBD2. The CDR3 runs to 15 residues. Germline V gene data show CDR1 as SGHAT and CDR2 as FQNNGV. The trim removed 3 bases at V and 10 bases at J, leaving 11 bases unmatched.

The chain is built from TRBV10-3 and TRBJ2-3, with TRBD1 as a possible D gene (6 bases). The CDR3 is 15 amino acids. V gave up 0 bases and J gave up 8 bases, with 15 bases separating them. The germline V gene encodes CDR1 ENHRY and CDR2 SYGVKD. The DNA for the CDR3 is TGTGCCATCAGTGAGTCCGATTCACAGGGCGGTACGCAGTATTTT. It codes for CAISESDSQGGTQYF.

CDR3 protein: CASTWQRSGANVLTF. The CDR3 nucleotides read TGTGCCAGCACGTGGCAGCGCTCTGGGGCCAACGTCCTGACTTTC. V is TRBV6-5 and J is TRBJ2-6; unclear D gene. Germline CDR1 and CDR2: MNHEY and SVGAGI. The CDR3 covers 15 residues. Trimming took off 7 bases at V and 0 bases at J, with 10 bases between the two ends.

This sequence joins TRBV19 and TRBJ1-1, with D hard to call. Germline-derived CDR1 and CDR2 are LNHDA and SQIVND (reference sequence). CDR3 length equals 14 residues. The V end lost 6 bases, the J end lost 2 bases, and 13 bases lay between the germline ends. The CDR3 DNA sequence: TGTGCCAGTAGGCCCGGGTTTCCAAACACTGAAGCTTTCTTT. This gives the protein CASRPGFPNTEAFF.

The rearrangement links TRBV28 to TRBJ1-1, with TRBD1 matching over 7 bases. The V gene end was trimmed by 8 bases and the J gene end by 2 bases; junction bases not matched to a gene: 11. The CDR3 is 15 residues long. CDR1 and CDR2 (germline): MDHEN, SYDVKM. This CDR3 reads CASEGVWTGNTEAFF. The CDR3 nucleotides are TGTGCCAGCGAAGGTGTCTGGACAGGAAACACTGAAGCTTTCTTT.

The chain couples TRBV19 to TRBJ1-1; 7 positions agree with TRBD1. The CDR3 extends over 14 amino acids. Germline loops: CDR1 LNHDA, CDR2 SQIVND (reference sequence). The V segment lost 7 bases and the J segment 1 base; nucleotides outside the gene matches: 6. CDR3 coding DNA: TGTGCCAGTACCCGTGGACAGGCGAACACTGAAGCTTTCTTT. Its translation: CASTRGQANTEAFF.

The CDR3 DNA sequence: TGTGCCAGCAGTTTATCTGGTAGTACCGCCAAAAACATTCAGTACTTC. Its translation: CASSLSGSTAKNIQYF. The gene calls are TRBV27 and TRBJ2-4; D gene ambiguous. CDR1 and CDR2 from the germline V gene are MNHEY and SMNVEV (reference sequence). CDR3 length equals 16 residues. V lost 0 bases and J lost 1, with 10 bases in between.

This clone occurred once. The rearrangement links TRBV5-1 to TRBJ2-2, with 10 nucleotides matching TRBD2. The CDR3 is 17 amino acids. Germline V gives CDR1 SGHRS, CDR2 YFSETQ. The V and J ends lost 0 bases and 6 bases, in that order; junction bases with no gene match: 8. CDR3 loop: CASSLAPSGRGSGELFF. As DNA, the CDR3 is TGCGCCAGCAGCTTGGCCCCCAGCGGGAGGGGATCCGGGGAGCTGTTTTTT.

The genes are TRBV2 and TRBJ2-5; 7 positions match TRBD2. CDR3 length: 13 amino acids. Germline CDR1 reads SNHLY; CDR2 reads FYNNEI. The V gene end was trimmed by 6 bases and the J gene end by 2 bases; junction bases not matched to a gene: 3. The DNA of the CDR3 is TGTGCCAGCAGCGGGGGACTACAAGAGACCCAGTACTTC. Translating gives CASSGGLQETQYF.